The 25 T cell receptor beta chains in this list originate from one sample, sequenced in a study of CXCR3-negative and CXCR3-positive naive CD8 T cells. In preparing the TRB cDNA libraries, 5' RACE with UMI labels was used. TCRdb re-called the 5' RACE reads; one entry per CDR3 protein, DNA not given. The ten most abundant clones cover approximately 1.7% of a sample with fewer than 95,000 distinct CDR3 sequences. Sequencing was performed on naive CXCR3- CD8+ T cells from blood. As to subset: CD45RO-CCR7+CD27+CD95- naive CD8+ T cells lacking CXCR3 (TNR3-). These receptors all come from a human donor in good health. Some clones in this sample may be carry-over from other donors' samples.

The CDR3 spells CASSYSNPSEQYF. The rearrangement uses TRBV6-6 and TRBJ2-7. The CDR3 runs 13 residues. Looked up from germline, CDR1 is MNHNY and CDR2 is SVGAGI (reference sequence).

The chain recombines TRBV10-1 with TRBJ1-5; TCRdb's D call of TRBD1 is untestable without DNA. CDR3 length: 17 amino acids. The germline V gene encodes CDR1 WNHNN and CDR2 SYGVQD (reference sequence). The CDR3 sequence is CASSESIRQGVNQPQHF.

The rearrangement links TRBV20-1 to TRBJ2-7. The CDR3 consists of 12 residues. Germline assignment: CDR1 DFQATT and CDR2 SNEGSKA (reference sequence). The chain's CDR3 is CSGVEIVYEQYF.

This chain connects TRBV7-6 to TRBJ2-1. Germline lookup yields CDR1 SGHVS and CDR2 FNYEAQ. The CDR3 covers 16 residues. CDR3 protein: CASSLNAGSSYNEQFF.

The chain joins TRBV6-2 or TRBV6-3 to TRBJ1-5; TCRdb names TRBD1, which stays unverified in the absence of DNA. This CDR3 spans 15 amino acids. The V gene's germline CDR1 is MNHEY and CDR2 SVGEGT. This CDR3 is CASSYGADSNQPQHF.

The rearrangement uses TRBV5-1 and TRBJ2-7. The CDR3 loop spans 11 amino acids. The V gene's germline CDR1 is SGHRS and CDR2 YFSETQ. CDR3 loop: CASRGPSEQYF.

The gene calls are TRBV10-3 and TRBJ2-1. The CDR3 sequence is 14 residues long. Looked up from germline, CDR1 is ENHRY and CDR2 is SYGVKD. The CDR3: CAIRDTDSYNEQFF.

The rearrangement uses TRBV20-1 and TRBJ1-1; with no DNA, the TCRdb D assignment of TRBD1 cannot be verified. Germline V gene data show CDR1 as DFQATT and CDR2 as SNEGSKA (reference sequence). The CDR3 consists of 13 residues. This CDR3 reads CCAGLTGNTEAFF.

The gene calls are TRBV20-1 and TRBJ2-1; checking the TCRdb D call of TRBD2 is not possible without DNA. CDR3 length: 15 residues. Germline-derived CDR1 and CDR2 are DFQATT and SNEGSKA (reference sequence). The CDR3 protein is CSASTSGGARHEQFF.

The gene calls are TRBV9 and TRBJ1-1; TCRdb returns TRBD1, unconfirmable since there is no DNA. CDR3 length equals 15 residues. Germline V lookup: CDR1 SGDLS, CDR2 YYNGEE. This CDR3 reads CASSVAGGGGTEAFF.

The chain's CDR3 is CSARASGLAGTYEQYF. The rearrangement joins TRBV20-1 to TRBJ2-7; as DNA is missing, the TRBD2 call by TCRdb cannot be tested. The CDR3 extends over 16 amino acids. Per the germline V gene, CDR1 is DFQATT and CDR2 is SNEGSKA (reference sequence).

The V call is TRBV6-2 or TRBV6-3, the J call TRBJ2-1; TCRdb gives TRBD1 as the D gene, but with no DNA this cannot be confirmed. The CDR3 has 15 residues. The germline gives CDR1 MNHEY, CDR2 SVGEGT. CDR3 protein: CASSYAGFSYNEQFF.

This sequence joins TRBV24-1 and TRBJ2-3; with no DNA, the TCRdb D assignment of TRBD1 cannot be verified. The CDR3 consists of 15 residues. From germline, CDR1 is KGHDR and CDR2 SFDVKD. The CDR3 region is CATSDIWPVPDTQYF.

V usage is TRBV4-3 and J usage is TRBJ1-1. This CDR3 comprises 14 residues. CDR1 and CDR2 from the germline V gene are LGHNA and YSLEER. The CDR3: CASSHTTNYAEAFF.

The chain carries TRBV28 and TRBJ2-3; with no DNA, the TCRdb D assignment of TRBD2 cannot be verified. The length of the CDR3 is 15 residues. Per germline, CDR1 MDHEN and CDR2 SYDVKM. The CDR3 reads CASNESGMGPDTQYF.

The V call is TRBV6-2 or TRBV6-3, the J call TRBJ2-1; TCRdb lists TRBD2, though no DNA is available to test this call. Per germline, CDR1 MNHEY and CDR2 SVGEGT. The CDR3 has 13 amino acids. Here the CDR3 reads CASSYARAREQFF.

The rearrangement links TRBV15 to TRBJ1-6; no DNA is available, so the TRBD1 call from TCRdb remains unchecked. CDR1 and CDR2 (germline): LNHNV, YYDKDF (reference sequence). The CDR3 totals 15 residues. This CDR3 is CATSRDGTGGANLHF.

The genes are TRBV27 and TRBJ2-7; TCRdb's D call of TRBD1 is untestable without DNA. This CDR3 contains 15 residues. Germline V CDR1 and CDR2: MNHEY, SMNVEV (reference sequence). This CDR3 is CASSLGTGGNNEQYF.

The chain combines TRBV29-1 with TRBJ2-1; with no DNA, the TCRdb D assignment of TRBD1 cannot be verified. This CDR3 is 12 amino acids long. From germline, CDR1 is SQVTM and CDR2 ANQGSEA. CDR3 sequence: CSETDRDNEQFF.

V is TRBV7-9 and J is TRBJ2-1; the TCRdb call, TRBD2, lacks DNA for checking. From germline, CDR1 is SEHNR and CDR2 FQNEAQ (reference sequence). The CDR3 has 15 amino acids. The CDR3: CASSFLAETDNEQFF.

The gene calls are TRBV25-1 and TRBJ1-4; TCRdb lists TRBD1, though no DNA is available to test this call. From germline, CDR1 is MGHDK and CDR2 SYGVNS. The CDR3 loop spans 17 amino acids. This CDR3 reads CASSERITGGQSEKLFF.

This chain uses TRBV7-9 with TRBJ2-7; there is no DNA to check the TCRdb D call of TRBD1. The CDR3 loop spans 17 amino acids. Germline-derived CDR1 and CDR2 are SEHNR and FQNEAQ (reference sequence). This chain's CDR3 is CASSAQTGTTRPEEQYF.

This chain uses TRBV4-3 with TRBJ1-2; TCRdb's D call of TRBD1 is untestable without DNA. This CDR3 has 15 residues. Per germline, CDR1 LGHNA and CDR2 YSLEER. Here the CDR3 reads CASSQTGTALYGYTF.

This chain connects TRBV5-1 to TRBJ2-7. CDR1 is SGHRS, CDR2 YFSETQ, per germline. The CDR3 length is 13 residues. The CDR3 reads CASSSYSAYEQYF.

V is TRBV7-9 and J is TRBJ2-7; the D call from TCRdb, TRBD2, cannot be confirmed without DNA. This CDR3 spans 15 amino acids. The germline V gene encodes CDR1 SEHNR and CDR2 FQNEAQ (reference sequence). The chain's CDR3 is CASSLVSDYSYEQYF.